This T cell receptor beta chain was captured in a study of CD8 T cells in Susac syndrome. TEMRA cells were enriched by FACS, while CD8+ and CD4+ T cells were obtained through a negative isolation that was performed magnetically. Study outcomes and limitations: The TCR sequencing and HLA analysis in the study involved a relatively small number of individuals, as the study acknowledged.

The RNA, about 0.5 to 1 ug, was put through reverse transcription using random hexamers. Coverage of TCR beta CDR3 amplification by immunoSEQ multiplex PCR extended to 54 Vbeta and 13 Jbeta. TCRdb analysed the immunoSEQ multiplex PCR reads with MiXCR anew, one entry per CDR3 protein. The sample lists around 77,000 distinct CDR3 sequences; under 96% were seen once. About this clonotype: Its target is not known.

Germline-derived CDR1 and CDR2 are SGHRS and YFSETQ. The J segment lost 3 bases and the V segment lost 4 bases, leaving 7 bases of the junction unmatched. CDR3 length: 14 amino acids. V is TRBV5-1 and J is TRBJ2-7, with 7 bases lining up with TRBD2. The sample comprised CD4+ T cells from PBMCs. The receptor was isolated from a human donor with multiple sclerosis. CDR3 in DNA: TGCGCCAGCAGCCCCCGGGGGGACCACTACGAGCAGTACTTC. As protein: CASSPRGDHYEQYF. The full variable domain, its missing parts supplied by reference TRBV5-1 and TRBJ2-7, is KAGVTQTPRYLIKTRGQQVTLSCSPISGHRSVSWYQQTPGQGLQFLFEYFSETQRNKGNFPGRFSGRQFSNSRSEMNVSTLELGDSALYLCASSPRGDHYEQYFGPGTRLTVT.